This T cell receptor beta chain originates from a study of T-cell memory formation after mild COVID-19. A word on this clonotype: Its antigen is unidentified.

After 5'RACE with constant-segment primers, TCR alpha and TCR beta cDNA libraries carrying sample barcodes and UMIs were obtained. TCRdb re-called the 5' RACE reads with MiXCR, one entry per CDR3 protein. The table has 180,000 or so distinct CDR3 sequences, roughly 11% seen once. The CDR3 extends over 15 amino acids. Germline CDR1 reads SGHNT; CDR2 reads YYREEE (reference sequence). Trimming removed 0 bases from V and 4 bases from J, with 13 bases in between. Study-wide results and caveats: Clonal second-wave expansions that peaked on day 37 had unconfirmed SARS-CoV-2 specificity. While clones contracting from day 15 to 85 were balanced between CD4 and CD8, later expanders leaned CD4+. Certain responding clones were present in pre-infection memory, suggesting participation of cross-reactive memory.

The chain recombines TRBV5-4 with TRBJ1-2; D is unclear. Material: PBMCs or a T cell subset sorted from them (not recorded which). This clonotype originated in a man between 18 and 29 years old who had mild COVID-19 (a few samples of this study predate the infection). Cell type and time point are not known. CDR3 in amino acids: CASSLEAGLSYGYTF. The CDR3 DNA is TGTGCCAGCAGCTTGGAGGCAGGACTAAGCTATGGCTACACCTTC.